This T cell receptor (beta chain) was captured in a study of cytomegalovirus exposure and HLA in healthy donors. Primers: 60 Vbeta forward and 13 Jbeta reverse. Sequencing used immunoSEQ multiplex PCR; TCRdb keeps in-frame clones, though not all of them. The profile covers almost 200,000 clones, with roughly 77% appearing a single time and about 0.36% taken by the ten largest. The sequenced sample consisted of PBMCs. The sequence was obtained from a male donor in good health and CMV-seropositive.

This chain's CDR3 is CASSMQGSSSEKLFF. The CDR3 DNA reads as TGTGCCAGTAGTATGCAGGGTTCGTCGAGTGAAAAACTGTTTTTT. The V and J genes are TRBV19 and TRBJ1-4; perhaps TRBD1 as D (5 bases). Germline values: CDR1 LNHDA, CDR2 SQIVND (reference sequence). Trimming shortened V by 3 bases and J by 7 bases, and 15 bases separated the two germline ends. The length of the CDR3 is 15 residues.